This is a list of T cell receptor beta chains from one sample in a study of control samples from healthy donors and cancer patients. The table came from immunoSEQ multiplex PCR; TCRdb's copy has only in-frame clones and leaves some out. The sample holds 150,000 to 180,000 clones, over 90% seen once. Sequenced: blood. These TCRs come from a man aged 50 or older in good health. Each CDR3 is given with its conserved first and last residue. D genes are given only for firm matches. The listing skips clone size in some rows; elsewhere it reads once, few, many or a size class.

CDR3 length | clone size | D gene | J gene | V gene | CDR3 DNA | CDR3 protein
14 | - | - | TRBJ2-7 | TRBV28 | TGTGCCAGCAGTTTATCGGGGGGCCTCTACGAGCAGTACTTC | CASSLSGGLYEQYF
16 | - | TRBD1 | TRBJ2-5 | TRBV24-1 | TGTGCCACCAGTGATCCCCGCCCTGACAGGGGTGAGACCCAGTACTTC | CATSDPRPDRGETQYF
17 | - | TRBD1 | TRBJ2-6 | TRBV6-1 | TGTGCCAGCAGTGCAGGGGGCATGGCTACTGGGGCCAACGTCCTGACTTTC | CASSAGGMATGANVLTF
15 | - | - | TRBJ1-1 | TRBV6-5 | TGTGCCAGCAGTTACTCGACTGTGATGAACACTGAAGCTTTCTTT | CASSYSTVMNTEAFF
14 | many | - | TRBJ1-1 | TRBV4-1 | TGCGCCAGCAGCCAAGGTTGGGCCGGGCCTGAAGCTTTCTTT | CASSQGWAGPEAFF
16 | - | TRBD2 | TRBJ2-5 | TRBV3-1/TRBV3-2 | TGTGCCAGCAGCCCTACTAGCGGGAGCTGGCAAGAGACCCAGTACTTC | CASSPTSGSWQETQYF
15 | - | TRBD1 | TRBJ2-5 | TRBV10-3 | TGTGCCATCAGTGAGGCGGGACAGGGAAAAGAGACCCAGTACTTC | CAISEAGQGKETQYF
14 | - | - | TRBJ2-7 | TRBV5-4 | TGTGCCAGCAGCTTGGTAGGAACCTCCTACGAGCAGTACTTC | CASSLVGTSYEQYF
15 | - | TRBD2 | TRBJ2-3 | TRBV9 | TGTGCCAGCAGCGTAGCGGGGGGGTTCACAGATACGCAGTATTTT | CASSVAGGFTDTQYF
12 | - | - | TRBJ2-3 | TRBV5-1 | TGCGCCAGCAGCTTGGAAGCAGATACGCAGTATTTT | CASSLEADTQYF
14 | - | TRBD2 | TRBJ2-7 | TRBV5-1 | TGCGCCAGCAGCTTTGAGGGAGGGTTATACGAGCAGTACTTC | CASSFEGGLYEQYF
13 | once | - | TRBJ2-7 | TRBV28 | TGTGCCAGCTTCTCGGGGTTGGCCTACGAGCAGTACTTC | CASFSGLAYEQYF
13 | - | TRBD2 | TRBJ2-1 | TRBV9 | TGTGCCAGCGGACTAGCGGACTACAATGAGCAGTTCTTC | CASGLADYNEQFF
14 | - | - | TRBJ1-2 | TRBV28 | TGTGCCATACTAGACGGGACGGCCAAAGACAGCTACACCTTC | CAILDGTAKDSYTF
14 | once | TRBD1 | TRBJ1-3 | TRBV2 | TGTGCCAGCAGTATTACAGGGGGCCGGGACACCATATATTTT | CASSITGGRDTIYF
12 | - | - | TRBJ1-5 | TRBV10-3 | TGTGCCATCAGTGATAGCAATCAGCCCCAGCATTTT | CAISDSNQPQHF
15 | - | - | TRBJ2-2 | TRBV7-3 | TGTGCCAGCAGCTTAAGAGGGGGGAATTTCGGGGAGCTGTTTTTT | CASSLRGGNFGELFF
16 | - | TRBD2 | TRBJ2-1 | TRBV10-1 | TGCGCCAGCAGCGTAGGGACTAGCGGGAGGAGGGTTGAGCAGTTCTTC | CASSVGTSGRRVEQFF
14 | - | - | TRBJ1-4 | TRBV7-2 | TGTGCCAGCAGGCAGGGGTCAGCGGGTGAAAAACTGTTTTTT | CASRQGSAGEKLFF
14 | - | - | TRBJ2-7 | TRBV6-1 | TGTGCCAGCAGTGAACAGGGTCAAGCCTACGAGCAGTACTTC | CASSEQGQAYEQYF
16 | - | - | TRBJ2-1 | TRBV4-1 | TGCGCCAGCAGCCCGAGGGACAGAAGGGAGGACAATGAGCAGTTCTTC | CASSPRDRREDNEQFF
18 | - | TRBD2 | TRBJ2-3 | TRBV28 | TGTGCCAGCAGTCAGGGACTAGCGGGAGGGCCAAGTGCAGATACGCAGTATTTT | CASSQGLAGGPSADTQYF
15 | - | - | TRBJ2-3 | TRBV29-1 | TGCAGCGTTGAAACGACCGGTGGTGGCACAGATACGCAGTATTTT | CSVETTGGGTDTQYF
14 | - | - | TRBJ1-5 | TRBV28 | TGTGCCAGCAGTTTCGGGCAGATCAATCAGCCCCAGCATTTT | CASSFGQINQPQHF
13 | - | - | TRBJ2-1 | TRBV24-1 | TGTGCCACCAGTGAGGGAGCGGTCAATGAGCAGTTCTTC | CATSEGAVNEQFF
14 | - | - | TRBJ1-4 | TRBV19 | TGTGCCAGTAACTATTTCGGGGCTAATGAAAAACTGTTTTTT | CASNYFGANEKLFF